The entry below describes one T cell receptor beta chain. Its target is not known. The sample originates from a study of liver allograft versus peripheral blood T cells. Study at large: Peripheral blood of the recipients supplied T cell receptor repertoires that were compared with those in transplanted livers. General study results and limits: Within liver allografts, T cell receptor repertoires were reportedly different from those in peripheral blood.

A single record per CDR3 protein comes from TCRdb applying MiXCR to the reads. Of some 4,000 distinct CDR3 sequences in the sample, approximately 20% were seen once. This CDR3 has 14 amino acids. Germline V gives CDR1 LGHDT, CDR2 YNNKEL (reference sequence). V dropped 3 bases and J dropped 0 bases, with 8 bases sitting between them. This rearrangement joins TRBV3-1 to TRBJ1-2, with D unresolved. This receptor was taken from a human patient who had a liver transplant. The T cells may partly be graft donor cells. CDR3 in DNA: TGTGCCAGCAGCCAGCAGCTCTCTAACTATGGCTACACCTTC. This encodes CASSQQLSNYGYTF.